What follows describes a single TCR beta chain. The sample originates from a study of blood T cell repertoires in COVID-19. Study overall: Samples representing acute and convalescent COVID-19 were sourced from the United States, Italy and Spain.

Trimming took 5 bases from V and 3 from J, leaving 13 bases between them. The CDR3 totals 14 residues. Germline CDR1 MNHEY, CDR2 SVGAGI. Per the authors' pipeline: Reference gene primer amplification gave nucleated cell count estimates. The table came from immunoSEQ multiplex PCR; TCRdb's copy has only in-frame clones and leaves some out. V and J calls and clone size are those listed in that table; D and trimming were worked out from the DNA. Of over 150,000 clones in the sample, 84% were seen once. This clonotype originated in a human donor in a cohort sampled during active COVID-19. The specimen was peripheral blood. This sequence joins TRBV6-5 and TRBJ1-1; D call uncertain. CDR3 sequence reads: CASSTPSEHTEAFF. CDR3 in DNA: TGTGCCAGCAGTACCCCCTCGGAGCACACTGAAGCTTTCTTT.